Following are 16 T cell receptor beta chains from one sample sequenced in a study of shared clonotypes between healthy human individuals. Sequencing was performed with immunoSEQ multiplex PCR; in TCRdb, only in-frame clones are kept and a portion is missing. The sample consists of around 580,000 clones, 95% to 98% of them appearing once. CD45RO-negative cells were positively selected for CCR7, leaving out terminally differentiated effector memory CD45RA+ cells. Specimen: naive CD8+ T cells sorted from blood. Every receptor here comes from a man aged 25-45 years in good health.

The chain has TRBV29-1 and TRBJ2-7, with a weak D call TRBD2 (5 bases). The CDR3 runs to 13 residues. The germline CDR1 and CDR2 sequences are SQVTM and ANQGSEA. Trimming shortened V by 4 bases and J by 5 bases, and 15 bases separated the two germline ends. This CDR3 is CSVVGSGIHEQYF. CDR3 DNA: TGCAGCGTTGTTGGGAGCGGAATTCACGAGCAGTACTTC.

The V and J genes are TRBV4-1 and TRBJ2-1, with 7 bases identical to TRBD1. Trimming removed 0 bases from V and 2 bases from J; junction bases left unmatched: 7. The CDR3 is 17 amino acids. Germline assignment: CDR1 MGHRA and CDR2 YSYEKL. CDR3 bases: TGCGCCAGCAGCCAAGATCGGGACAGTGGACCCTACAATGAGCAGTTCTTC. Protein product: CASSQDRDSGPYNEQFF.

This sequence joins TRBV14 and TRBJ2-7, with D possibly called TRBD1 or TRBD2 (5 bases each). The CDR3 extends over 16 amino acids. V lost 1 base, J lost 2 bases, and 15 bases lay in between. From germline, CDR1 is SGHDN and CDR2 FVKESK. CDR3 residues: CASSQADRGRTYEQYF. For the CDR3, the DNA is TGTGCCAGCAGCCAAGCCGACCGGGGACGCACCTACGAGCAGTACTTC.

In DNA form, the CDR3 reads TGTGCCAGCAGTGAGGCTAGCGGGGGGGGCCCAAACAATGAGCAGTTCTTC. Residues: CASSEASGGGPNNEQFF. This sequence joins TRBV6-1 and TRBJ2-1; 12 bases line up with TRBD2. The germline V gene encodes CDR1 MNHNS and CDR2 SASEGT. The CDR3 length is 17 residues. V trimming: 3 bases; J trimming: 5 bases; junction bases outside the gene matches: 8.

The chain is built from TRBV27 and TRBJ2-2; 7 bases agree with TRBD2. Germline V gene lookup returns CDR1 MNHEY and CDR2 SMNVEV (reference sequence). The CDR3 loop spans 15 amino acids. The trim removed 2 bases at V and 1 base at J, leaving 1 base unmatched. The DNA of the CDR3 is TGTGCCAGCAGTTTACAGCGGGAGAACACCGGGGAGCTGTTTTTT. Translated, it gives CASSLQRENTGELFF.

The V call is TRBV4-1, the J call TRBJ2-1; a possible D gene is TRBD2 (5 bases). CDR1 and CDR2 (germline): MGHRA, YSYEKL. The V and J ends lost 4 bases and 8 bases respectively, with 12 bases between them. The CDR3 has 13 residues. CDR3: CASSRGSPDEQFF. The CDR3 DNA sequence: TGCGCCAGCAGCCGAGGGTCCCCGGATGAGCAGTTCTTC.

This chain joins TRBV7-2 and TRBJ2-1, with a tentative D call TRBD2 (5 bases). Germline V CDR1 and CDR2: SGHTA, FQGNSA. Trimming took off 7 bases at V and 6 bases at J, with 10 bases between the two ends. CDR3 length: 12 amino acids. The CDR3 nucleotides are TGTGCCAGCATCATACTAGGCAATGAGCAGTTCTTC. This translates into CASIILGNEQFF.

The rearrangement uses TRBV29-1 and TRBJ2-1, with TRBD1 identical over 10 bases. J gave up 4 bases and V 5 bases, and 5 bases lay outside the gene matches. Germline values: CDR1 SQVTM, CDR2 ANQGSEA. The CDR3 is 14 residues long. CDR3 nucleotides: TGCAGCGTTCTGACAGGGGGCGGGTACAATGAGCAGTTCTTC. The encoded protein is CSVLTGGGYNEQFF.

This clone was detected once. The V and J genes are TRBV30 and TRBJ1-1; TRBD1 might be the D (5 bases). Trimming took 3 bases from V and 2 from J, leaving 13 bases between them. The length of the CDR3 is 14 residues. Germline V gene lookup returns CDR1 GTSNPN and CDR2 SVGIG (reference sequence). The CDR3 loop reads CAWSEGQGNTEAFF. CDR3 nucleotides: TGTGCCTGGAGCGAGGGCCAGGGAAACACTGAAGCTTTCTTT. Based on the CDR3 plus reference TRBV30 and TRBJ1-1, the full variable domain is SQTIHQWPATLVQPVGSPLSLECTVEGTSNPNLYWYRQAAGRGLQLLFYSVGIGQISSEVPQNLSASRPQDRQFILSSKKLLLSDSGFYLCAWSEGQGNTEAFFGQGTRLTVV.

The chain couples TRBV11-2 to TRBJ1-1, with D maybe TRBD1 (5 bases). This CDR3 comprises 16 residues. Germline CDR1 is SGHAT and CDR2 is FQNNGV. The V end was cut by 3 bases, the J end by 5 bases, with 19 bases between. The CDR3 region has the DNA TGTGCCAGCAGCTTGCGGGTTGACGGGGCTGGGACTGAAGCTTTCTTT. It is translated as CASSLRVDGAGTEAFF.

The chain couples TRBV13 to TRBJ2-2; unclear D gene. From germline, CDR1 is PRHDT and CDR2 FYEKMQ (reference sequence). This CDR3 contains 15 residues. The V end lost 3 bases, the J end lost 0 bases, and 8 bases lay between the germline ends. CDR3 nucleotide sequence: TGTGCCAGCAGCTTTCTAAGCTCGAACACCGGGGAGCTGTTTTTT. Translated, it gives CASSFLSSNTGELFF.

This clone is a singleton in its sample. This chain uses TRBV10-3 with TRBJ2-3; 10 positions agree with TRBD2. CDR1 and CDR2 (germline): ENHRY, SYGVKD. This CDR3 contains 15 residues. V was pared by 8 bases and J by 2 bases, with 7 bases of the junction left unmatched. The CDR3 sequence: CAILSSGSPTDTQYF. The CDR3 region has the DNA TGTGCCATCCTGTCTAGCGGGAGTCCCACAGATACGCAGTATTTT.

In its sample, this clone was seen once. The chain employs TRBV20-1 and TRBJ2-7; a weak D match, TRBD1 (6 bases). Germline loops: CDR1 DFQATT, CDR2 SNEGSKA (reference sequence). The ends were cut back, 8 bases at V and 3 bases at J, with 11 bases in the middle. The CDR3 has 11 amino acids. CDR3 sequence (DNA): TGCAGTTCCAGGGGTGGCTACGAGCAGTACTTC. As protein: CSSRGGYEQYF.

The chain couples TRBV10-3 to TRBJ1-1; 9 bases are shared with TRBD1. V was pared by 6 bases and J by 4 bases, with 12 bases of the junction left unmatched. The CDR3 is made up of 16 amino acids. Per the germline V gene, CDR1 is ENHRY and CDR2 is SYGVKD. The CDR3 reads CAIRARWDRETTEAFF. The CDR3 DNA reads TGTGCCATCAGGGCCCGTTGGGACAGGGAAACCACTGAAGCTTTCTTT.

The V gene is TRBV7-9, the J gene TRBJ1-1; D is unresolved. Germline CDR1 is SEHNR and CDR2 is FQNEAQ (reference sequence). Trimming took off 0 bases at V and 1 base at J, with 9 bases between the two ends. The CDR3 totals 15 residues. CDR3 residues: CASSLALGPNTEAFF. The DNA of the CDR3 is TGTGCCAGCAGCTTAGCGCTAGGGCCGAACACTGAAGCTTTCTTT.

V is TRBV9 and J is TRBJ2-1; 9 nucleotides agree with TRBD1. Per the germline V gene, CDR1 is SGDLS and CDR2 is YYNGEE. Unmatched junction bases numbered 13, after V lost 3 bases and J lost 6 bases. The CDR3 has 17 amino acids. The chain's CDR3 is CASSAPYGTGKVNEQFF. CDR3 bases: TGTGCCAGCAGCGCGCCGTACGGGACAGGGAAGGTCAATGAGCAGTTCTTC.